A selection of T cell receptor beta chains follows, all from one sample in a study of OX40 agonist ivuxolimab in advanced cancers. TCRdb keeps only in-frame clones here, not all; method: immunoSEQ multiplex PCR. Of 75,000 to 80,000 clones detected, 84% appear once; the ten largest clones hold 5.5% to 7.5%. Sequenced material: CD4+ or CD8+ T cells sorted from blood, taken in a trial of the OX40 agonist ivuxolimab. All receptors derive from an adult with an advanced solid tumor such as melanoma, head and neck, liver or kidney cancer. The CDR3 runs from the conserved cysteine through the conserved F or W. Fields, in order: CDR3 DNA, CDR3 protein, clone size, V gene, D gene, J gene. A D gene is named only where the DNA matches it firmly. Size tells how often a clone was seen (once, few, many) or the class of an expanded clone, and some rows leave it out.

CDR3 DNA: TGCGCCAGCAGCCAGACCCGAAACGGCAAAAACATTCAGTACTTC
CDR3 protein: CASSQTRNGKNIQYF
clone size: .
V gene: TRBV4-3
D gene: .
J gene: TRBJ2-4

CDR3 DNA: TGTGCCAGCAGCCCGGGGGGGCGGACAGATACGCAGTATTTT
CDR3 protein: CASSPGGRTDTQYF
clone size: once
V gene: TRBV7-8
D gene: TRBD2
J gene: TRBJ2-3

CDR3 DNA: TGTGCCAGCGGGGGGTGGCCACTCTCCTACGAGCAGTACTTC
CDR3 protein: CASGGWPLSYEQYF
clone size: few
V gene: TRBV28
D gene: .
J gene: TRBJ2-7

CDR3 DNA: TGTGCCAGCACTGTGGGTGAAGGGCGGCGAGGCTACACCTTC
CDR3 protein: CASTVGEGRRGYTF
clone size: .
V gene: TRBV5-6
D gene: .
J gene: TRBJ1-2

CDR3 DNA: TGTGCCAGCCTGGGACAGGGGAACACCGGGGAGCTGTTTTTT
CDR3 protein: CASLGQGNTGELFF
clone size: few
V gene: TRBV25-1
D gene: TRBD1
J gene: TRBJ2-2

CDR3 DNA: TGCAGTGCTGAAAGAGGTGAAAAACTGTTTTTT
CDR3 protein: CSAERGEKLFF
clone size: few
V gene: TRBV20-1
D gene: .
J gene: TRBJ1-4

CDR3 DNA: TGTGCCAGCACCGAGGACGGAGCCGCCACTAATGAAAAACTGTTTTTT
CDR3 protein: CASTEDGAATNEKLFF
clone size: .
V gene: TRBV7-2
D gene: .
J gene: TRBJ1-4

CDR3 DNA: TGTGCCAGCAGCCCGCGACAGGGCGGCACTGAAGCTTTCTTT
CDR3 protein: CASSPRQGGTEAFF
clone size: .
V gene: TRBV11-3
D gene: TRBD1
J gene: TRBJ1-1

CDR3 DNA: TGTGCCAGCAGCTTACGAGGTGCGGCAGCCTCCTCTGGAAACACCATATATTTT
CDR3 protein: CASSLRGAAASSGNTIYF
clone size: once
V gene: TRBV7-2
D gene: .
J gene: TRBJ1-3

CDR3 DNA: TGCGCCAGCAGTCGGGGGGACAGCAGCACAGATACGCAGTATTTT
CDR3 protein: CASSRGDSSTDTQYF
clone size: .
V gene: TRBV4-3
D gene: .
J gene: TRBJ2-3

CDR3 DNA: TGTGCCAGCAGTGCTTACAGGACTACGAACACCGGGGAGCTGTTTTTT
CDR3 protein: CASSAYRTTNTGELFF
clone size: .
V gene: TRBV2
D gene: .
J gene: TRBJ2-2

CDR3 DNA: TGTGCCAGCAGCGTAGACAGGGACCAGCCCCAGCATTTT
CDR3 protein: CASSVDRDQPQHF
clone size: few
V gene: TRBV7-2
D gene: TRBD1
J gene: TRBJ1-5

CDR3 DNA: TGTGCCAGCAGCCCTCGGCTAGCGAACAGGGATACGCAGTATTTT
CDR3 protein: CASSPRLANRDTQYF
clone size: once
V gene: TRBV5-6
D gene: .
J gene: TRBJ2-3

CDR3 DNA: TGCGCCAGCAGCTTGGCAGGGCGGAGCACAGATACGCAGTATTTT
CDR3 protein: CASSLAGRSTDTQYF
clone size: .
V gene: TRBV5-1
D gene: .
J gene: TRBJ2-3

CDR3 DNA: TGTGCCATCAGACAGACTAGCGGGGGGGCTGGGGCCAACGTCCTGACTTTC
CDR3 protein: CAIRQTSGGAGANVLTF
clone size: .
V gene: TRBV10-3
D gene: TRBD2
J gene: TRBJ2-6

CDR3 DNA: TGCGCCAGCGGCTTGGGGGTTGTCGCCACAGATACGCAGTATTTT
CDR3 protein: CASGLGVVATDTQYF
clone size: few
V gene: TRBV10-2
D gene: .
J gene: TRBJ2-3

CDR3 DNA: TGTGCCAGTAGTACCACCACAGGGGTCGGAAACACCATATATTTT
CDR3 protein: CASSTTTGVGNTIYF
clone size: .
V gene: TRBV19
D gene: TRBD1
J gene: TRBJ1-3

CDR3 DNA: TGCAGCGTTGTGGGCGGCGGGTTACACGAGCAGTACTTC
CDR3 protein: CSVVGGGLHEQYF
clone size: .
V gene: TRBV29-1
D gene: .
J gene: TRBJ2-7

CDR3 DNA: TGTGCCACCAGCAGAATAGGGGGGCGGACTTTCTTT
CDR3 protein: CATSRIGGRTFF
clone size: .
V gene: TRBV15
D gene: .
J gene: TRBJ1-1

CDR3 DNA: TGTGCCAGCAGGGAAGGGGTTATTGAGCAGTTCTTC
CDR3 protein: CASREGVIEQFF
clone size: .
V gene: TRBV2
D gene: .
J gene: TRBJ2-1

CDR3 DNA: TGTGCCAGCAGCGTAGGGGCTAGCGGGGCCGAATACAATGAGCAGTTCTTC
CDR3 protein: CASSVGASGAEYNEQFF
clone size: .
V gene: TRBV9
D gene: TRBD2
J gene: TRBJ2-1

CDR3 DNA: TGTGCCAGCAGCTTCCAACAGGGGACTGAAGCTTTCTTT
CDR3 protein: CASSFQQGTEAFF
clone size: .
V gene: TRBV5-4
D gene: TRBD1
J gene: TRBJ1-1

CDR3 DNA: TGTGCCAGCAGTTACTCGGCTAGCGGGGGGGAACTACAGTTCTTC
CDR3 protein: CASSYSASGGELQFF
clone size: .
V gene: TRBV6-5
D gene: TRBD2
J gene: TRBJ2-1

CDR3 DNA: TGTGCCAGCAGCCGAGGGACCCACGAGCAGTTCTTC
CDR3 protein: CASSRGTHEQFF
clone size: .
V gene: TRBV5-4
D gene: .
J gene: TRBJ2-1

CDR3 DNA: TGTGCCAGCAGCTTAGGAGGGCGGCCTCAAGAGACCCAGTACTTC
CDR3 protein: CASSLGGRPQETQYF
clone size: few
V gene: TRBV11-2
D gene: .
J gene: TRBJ2-5

CDR3 DNA: TGTGCCAGCAGCTTAGAGGGGGCTGCTAGTAACTATGGCTACACCTTC
CDR3 protein: CASSLEGAASNYGYTF
clone size: .
V gene: TRBV7-3
D gene: TRBD1
J gene: TRBJ1-2

CDR3 DNA: TGTGCCACCGGGACAGGAACCTACGAGCAGTACTTC
CDR3 protein: CATGTGTYEQYF
clone size: few
V gene: TRBV10-3
D gene: TRBD1
J gene: TRBJ2-7

CDR3 DNA: TGTGCCAGCAGTTACGAAGGGGAAGCTTTCTTT
CDR3 protein: CASSYEGEAFF
clone size: .
V gene: TRBV6-6
D gene: .
J gene: TRBJ1-1